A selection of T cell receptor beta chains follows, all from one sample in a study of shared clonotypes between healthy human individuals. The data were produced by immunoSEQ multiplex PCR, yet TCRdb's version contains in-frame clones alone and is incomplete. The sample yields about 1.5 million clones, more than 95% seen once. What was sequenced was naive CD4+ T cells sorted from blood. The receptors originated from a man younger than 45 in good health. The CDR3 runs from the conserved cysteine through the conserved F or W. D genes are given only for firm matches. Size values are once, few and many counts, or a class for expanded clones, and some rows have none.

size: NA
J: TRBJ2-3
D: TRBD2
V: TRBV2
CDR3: CAYSGQREQGTDTQYF
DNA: TGTGCCTACTCCGGCCAGCGGGAGCAAGGTACAGATACGCAGTATTTT

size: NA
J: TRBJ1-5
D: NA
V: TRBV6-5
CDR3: CASSYGGPGNQPQHF
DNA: TGTGCCAGCAGTTATGGGGGTCCGGGCAATCAGCCCCAGCATTTT

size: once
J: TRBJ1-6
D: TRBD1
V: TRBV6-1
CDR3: CASSEFSGGRSPLHF
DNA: TGTGCCAGCAGTGAATTTTCAGGGGGTCGGTCACCCCTCCACTTT

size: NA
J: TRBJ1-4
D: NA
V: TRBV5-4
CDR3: CASSLAGEYSSTNEKLFF
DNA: TGTGCCAGCAGCTTGGCCGGGGAGTATTCATCAACTAATGAAAAACTGTTTTTT

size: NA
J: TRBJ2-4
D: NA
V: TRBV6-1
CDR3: CASMVDWTKNIQYF
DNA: TGTGCCAGCATGGTCGACTGGACAAAAAACATTCAGTACTTC

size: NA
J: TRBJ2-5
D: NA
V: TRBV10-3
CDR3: CAISDNRGAETQYF
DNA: TGTGCCATCAGTGATAACCGGGGCGCAGAGACCCAGTACTTC

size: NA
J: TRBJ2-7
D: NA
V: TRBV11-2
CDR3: CASSLALTVREQYF
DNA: TGTGCCAGCAGCTTAGCTCTCACGGTCAGGGAGCAGTACTTC

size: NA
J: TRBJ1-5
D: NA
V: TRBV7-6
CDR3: CASSLLGQRPLRINQPQHF
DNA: TGTGCCAGCAGCTTATTAGGTCAGCGACCATTAAGAATCAATCAGCCCCAGCATTTT

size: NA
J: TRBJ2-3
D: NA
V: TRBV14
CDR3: CASSQLTSRPNLSTDTQYF
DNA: TGTGCCAGCAGCCAATTGACTAGTCGTCCGAACTTAAGCACAGATACGCAGTATTTT

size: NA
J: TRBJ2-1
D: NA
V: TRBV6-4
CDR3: CASSYFRGREQFF
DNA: TGTGCCAGCAGTTATTTTAGGGGACGGGAGCAGTTCTTC

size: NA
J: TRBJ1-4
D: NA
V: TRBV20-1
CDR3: CSARHREKLFF
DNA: TGCAGTGCTCGACACCGAGAAAAACTGTTTTTT

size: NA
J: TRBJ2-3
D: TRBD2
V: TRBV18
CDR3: CASSPLAGVVGDTQYF
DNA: TGTGCCAGCTCACCCCTAGCGGGAGTGGTGGGAGATACGCAGTATTTT

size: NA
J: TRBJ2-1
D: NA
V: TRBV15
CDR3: CATSRDRPDEQFF
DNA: TGTGCCACCAGCAGAGATCGCCCCGATGAGCAGTTCTTC

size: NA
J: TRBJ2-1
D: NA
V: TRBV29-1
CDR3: CSVERVDSYNEQFF
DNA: TGCAGCGTTGAACGGGTTGACTCCTACAATGAGCAGTTCTTC

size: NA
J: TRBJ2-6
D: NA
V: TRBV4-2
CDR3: CASSQDLAGIPGANVLTF
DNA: TGTGCCAGCAGCCAAGATTTGGCAGGGATACCTGGGGCCAACGTCCTGACTTTC

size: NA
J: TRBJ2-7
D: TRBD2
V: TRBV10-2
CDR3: CASRTSGTYEQYF
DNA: TGCGCCAGCAGGACTAGCGGGACCTACGAGCAGTACTTC

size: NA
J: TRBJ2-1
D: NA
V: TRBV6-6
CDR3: CASVTHNEQFF
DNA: TGTGCCAGCGTAACGCATAATGAGCAGTTCTTC

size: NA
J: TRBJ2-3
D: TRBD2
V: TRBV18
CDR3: CASSLRGERGTDTQYF
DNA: TGTGCCAGCTCACTTCGGGGGGAGAGAGGGACAGATACGCAGTATTTT

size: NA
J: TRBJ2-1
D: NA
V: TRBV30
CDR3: CAWSVGGVIEQFF
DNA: TGTGCCTGGAGTGTAGGTGGCGTAATTGAGCAGTTCTTC

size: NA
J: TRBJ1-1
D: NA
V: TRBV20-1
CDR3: CSARDSPRAFF
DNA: TGCAGTGCAAGAGACAGTCCGCGAGCTTTCTTT

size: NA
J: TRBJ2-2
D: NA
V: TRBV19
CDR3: CASSIGRVTGELFF
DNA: TGTGCCAGTAGTATAGGACGGGTCACCGGGGAGCTGTTTTTT

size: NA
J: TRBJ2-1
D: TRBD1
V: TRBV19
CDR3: CASSMGTVSYNEQFF
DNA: TGTGCCAGTAGTATGGGGACAGTCTCCTACAATGAGCAGTTCTTC

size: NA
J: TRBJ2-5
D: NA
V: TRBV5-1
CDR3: CASSLAGSGNEETQYF
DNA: TGCGCCAGCAGCTTGGCAGGTTCAGGGAATGAAGAGACCCAGTACTTC

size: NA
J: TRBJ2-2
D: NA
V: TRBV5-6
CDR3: CASSIQGKYTGELFF
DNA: TGTGCCAGCAGCATCCAGGGGAAGTACACCGGGGAGCTGTTTTTT

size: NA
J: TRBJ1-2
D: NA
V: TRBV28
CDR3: CAGSGGPPNYGYTF
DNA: TGTGCCGGGAGTGGCGGGCCACCTAACTATGGCTACACCTTC

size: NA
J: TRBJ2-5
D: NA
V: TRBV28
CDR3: CASSVAYPQETQYF
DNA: TGTGCCAGCAGTGTCGCCTACCCCCAAGAGACCCAGTACTTC

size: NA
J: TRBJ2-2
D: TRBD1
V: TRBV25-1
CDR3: CASKLTGSSGELFF
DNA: TGTGCCAGCAAACTGACAGGGTCTAGCGGGGAGCTGTTTTTT

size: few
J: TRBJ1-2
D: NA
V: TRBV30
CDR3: CAWRARGGPGYTF
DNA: TGTGCCTGGAGGGCCCGAGGGGGGCCCGGCTACACCTTC

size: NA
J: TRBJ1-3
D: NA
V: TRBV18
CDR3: CASSPGSSGNTIYF
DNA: TGTGCCAGCTCACCAGGGAGCTCTGGAAACACCATATATTTT

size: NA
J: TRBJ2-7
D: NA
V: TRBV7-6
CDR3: CASSLGAQREQYF
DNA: TGTGCCAGCAGCTTAGGGGCTCAACGCGAGCAGTACTTC

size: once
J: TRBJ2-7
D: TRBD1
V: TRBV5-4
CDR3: CASSSGTRQGSYEQYF
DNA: TGTGCCAGCAGCTCCGGTACCCGACAGGGAAGCTACGAGCAGTACTTC

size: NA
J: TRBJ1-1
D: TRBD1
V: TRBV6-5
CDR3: CASSYSPQGEAEAFF
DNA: TGTGCCAGCAGTTATAGCCCACAGGGGGAGGCTGAAGCTTTCTTT

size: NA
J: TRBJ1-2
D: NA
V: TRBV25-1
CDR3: CASSESGAGNYGYTF
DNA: TGTGCCAGCAGTGAATCTGGGGCAGGGAACTATGGCTACACCTTC

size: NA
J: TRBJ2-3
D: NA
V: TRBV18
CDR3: CASSPLAIRTDTQYF
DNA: TGTGCCAGCTCACCACTAGCGATACGCACAGATACGCAGTATTTT